This T cell receptor (beta chain) was recorded in a study of T cell responses to AZD1222 COVID-19 vaccine. Study findings and constraints: Repertoires were sampled only after the peak T cell response. Researchers report vaccine-associated CD4 TCRs spanning spike, with dominance at 160-218 and 743-854.

Sequencing was performed with immunoSEQ multiplex PCR; in TCRdb, only in-frame clones are kept and a portion is missing. The sample lists roughly 120,000 clones, approximately 86% occurring once. This CDR3 spans 13 amino acids. Per the germline V gene, CDR1 is MGHRA and CDR2 is YSYEKL. V dropped 8 bases and J dropped 6; count of bases not matched to a gene: 1. About this clone: As yet, its antigen is unknown.

This sample comprised peripheral blood, obtained on day 0 of MenACWY control vaccination. The receptor was isolated from an adult in good health. The chain carries TRBV4-1 and TRBJ1-6; 10 bases match TRBD1. CDR3 coding DNA: TGCGCCAGCGGGGACAGGGGTAATTCACCCCTCCACTTT. Translation: CASGDRGNSPLHF.